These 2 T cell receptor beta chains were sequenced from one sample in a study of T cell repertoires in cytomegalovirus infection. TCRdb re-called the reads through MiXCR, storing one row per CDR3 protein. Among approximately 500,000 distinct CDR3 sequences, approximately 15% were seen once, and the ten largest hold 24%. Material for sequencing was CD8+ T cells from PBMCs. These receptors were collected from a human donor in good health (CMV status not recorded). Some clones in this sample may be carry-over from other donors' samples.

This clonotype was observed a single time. The CDR3 is CASSFDEGQSSYEQYF. DNA for the CDR3: TGCGCCAGCAGCTTTGATGAGGGCCAAAGCTCCTACGAGCAGTACTTC. This sequence joins TRBV5-1 and TRBJ2-7; D is perhaps TRBD2 (5 bases). Germline V gene lookup returns CDR1 SGHRS and CDR2 YFSETQ. Trimming removed 2 bases from V and 0 bases from J, with 15 bases in between. CDR3 length equals 16 residues.

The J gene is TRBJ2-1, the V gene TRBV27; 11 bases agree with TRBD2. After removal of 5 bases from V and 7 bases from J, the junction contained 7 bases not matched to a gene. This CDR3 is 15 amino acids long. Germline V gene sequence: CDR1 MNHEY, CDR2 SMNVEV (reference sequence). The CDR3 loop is CASSPPSGRRNEQFF. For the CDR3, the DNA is TGTGCCAGCAGTCCGCCTAGCGGGAGGCGGAATGAGCAGTTCTTC.